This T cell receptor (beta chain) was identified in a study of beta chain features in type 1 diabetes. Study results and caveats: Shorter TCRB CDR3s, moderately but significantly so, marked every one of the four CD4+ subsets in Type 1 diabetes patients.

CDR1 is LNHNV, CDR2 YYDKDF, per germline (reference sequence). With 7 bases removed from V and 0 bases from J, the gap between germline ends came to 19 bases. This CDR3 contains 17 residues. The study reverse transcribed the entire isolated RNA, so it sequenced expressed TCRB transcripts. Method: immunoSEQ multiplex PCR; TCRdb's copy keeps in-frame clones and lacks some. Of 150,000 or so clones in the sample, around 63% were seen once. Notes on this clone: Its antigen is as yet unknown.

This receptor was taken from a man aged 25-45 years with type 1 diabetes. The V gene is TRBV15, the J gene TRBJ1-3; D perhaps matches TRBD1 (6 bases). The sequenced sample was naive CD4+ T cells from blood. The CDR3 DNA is TGTGCCACCAAGGGGGAGCCGGGACACTTCTCTGGAAACACCATATATTTT. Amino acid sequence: CATKGEPGHFSGNTIYF.